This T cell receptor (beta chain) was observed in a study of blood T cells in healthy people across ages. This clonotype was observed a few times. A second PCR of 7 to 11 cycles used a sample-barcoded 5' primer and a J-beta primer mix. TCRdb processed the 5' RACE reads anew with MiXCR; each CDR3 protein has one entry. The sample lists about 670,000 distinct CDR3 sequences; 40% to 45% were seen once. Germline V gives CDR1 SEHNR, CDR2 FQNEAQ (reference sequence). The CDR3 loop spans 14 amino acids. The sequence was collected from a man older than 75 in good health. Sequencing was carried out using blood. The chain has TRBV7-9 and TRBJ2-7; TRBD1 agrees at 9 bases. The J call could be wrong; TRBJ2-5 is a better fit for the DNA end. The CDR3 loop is CASSAGTGMETQYF. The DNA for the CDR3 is TGTGCCAGCAGCGCCGGGACAGGGATGGAGACCCAGTACTTC.